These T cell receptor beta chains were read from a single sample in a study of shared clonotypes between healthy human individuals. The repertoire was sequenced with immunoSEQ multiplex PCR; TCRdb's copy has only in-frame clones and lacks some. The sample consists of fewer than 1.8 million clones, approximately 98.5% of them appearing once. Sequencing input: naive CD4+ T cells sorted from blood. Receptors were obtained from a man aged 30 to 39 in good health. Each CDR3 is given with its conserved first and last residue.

CSARGLNEQFF	TRBV20-1	TRBJ2-1
CASSLKTGGSGYTF	TRBV2	TRBJ1-2
CASRLGLVVAGELFF	TRBV2	TRBJ2-2
CASSPPALATQYF	TRBV18	TRBJ2-3
CASNGLQPDPPSLNYGYTF	TRBV21-1	TRBJ1-2
CASGAGGSDTQYF	TRBV12-5	TRBJ2-3
CASSLDFPGELFF	TRBV27	TRBJ2-2
CAIRAGEKGETQYF	TRBV10-3	TRBJ2-5
CASSQVNPPYEQYF	TRBV14	TRBJ2-7
CASSQSGGIGDNEQFF	TRBV4-1	TRBJ2-1
CASSAGTGANEQFF	TRBV9	TRBJ2-1
CASSPGVPETQYF	TRBV28	TRBJ2-5
CASSSQGAQETQYF	TRBV5-1	TRBJ2-5
CASSPWGDYYEQYF	TRBV28	TRBJ2-7
CASSSTGNTEAFF	TRBV6-5	TRBJ1-1
CASTEGIYYGYTF	TRBV19	TRBJ1-2
CASSVAGGGYEQYF	TRBV9	TRBJ2-7
CASSLVVTRGTGELFF	TRBV7-9	TRBJ2-2
CAWTPKETQYF	TRBV30	TRBJ2-5
CASSLDRRSYEQYF	TRBV11-2	TRBJ2-7
CAWTKSNQPQHF	TRBV30	TRBJ1-5
CASSPPHKTGGIWTDTQYF	TRBV18	TRBJ2-3
CASSARASGRASDTQYF	TRBV11-2	TRBJ2-3
CASSLVASDGTQYF	TRBV11-2	TRBJ2-5
CASSPPGGTYEQYF	TRBV7-9	TRBJ2-7
CASSYGLNRVYEQYF	TRBV6-5	TRBJ2-7
CASSLLGPAYEQYF	TRBV7-2	TRBJ2-7
CASSFLQPNGRALYEQYF	TRBV28	TRBJ2-7
CASSQASDTQYF	TRBV4-3	TRBJ2-3
CASSSLGLNYTF	TRBV13	TRBJ1-2
CASSFRPQETQYF	TRBV11-2	TRBJ2-5
CASRPGLVFNEQFF	TRBV7-2	TRBJ2-1
CAWSALGNTIYF	TRBV30	TRBJ1-3
CASRPRGEHGELFF	TRBV27	TRBJ2-2
CASARGPSYEQYF	TRBV28	TRBJ2-7
CASRREGERRTDTQYF	TRBV28	TRBJ2-3
CSGKGAGGSLLVTDTQYF	TRBV29-1	TRBJ2-3
CASSQEGVGEQYF	TRBV4-3	TRBJ2-7
CASSSTWGNQPQHF	TRBV6-1	TRBJ1-5
CASSLGTANQPQHF	TRBV7-9	TRBJ1-5
CASSGAYEQYF	TRBV2	TRBJ2-7
CASSVAPQNTGELFF	TRBV9	TRBJ2-2
CASSAYTGSQGTQYF	TRBV5-1	TRBJ2-5
CASLVGGTNTEAFF	TRBV28	TRBJ1-1
CASSQLPGTYTGELFF	TRBV4-1	TRBJ2-2
CASSLGGIYEQYF	TRBV7-9	TRBJ2-7
CASSLAGGDSNEQFF	TRBV5-4	TRBJ2-1
CASSSLAGGPYSEQYF	TRBV7-8	TRBJ2-7
CASSRGEGQETQYF	TRBV7-9	TRBJ2-5
CASSLAGTALSGNTIYF	TRBV5-4	TRBJ1-3
CATSRDQGAGYEQYF	TRBV15	TRBJ2-7
CASSLGASGTEQYF	TRBV28	TRBJ2-7
CASSAGQTNTGELFF	TRBV5-1	TRBJ2-2
CASSQDGGTGRDYGYTF	TRBV4-2	TRBJ1-2
CASSPANEQFF	TRBV7-9	TRBJ2-1
CASSLAGSNEQFF	TRBV5-1	TRBJ2-1
CASSFIIEAEAFF	TRBV7-9	TRBJ1-1
CASSLIIRESTYNEQFF	TRBV5-1	TRBJ2-1
CASNRLRTQSGTQYF	TRBV6-6	TRBJ2-5